This T cell receptor (beta chain) appears in the sequencing data of a study of blood T cells in healthy people across ages. General study results and limits: The long-lived group displayed more naive CD4+ cells, plus higher diversity, than the aged donors did.

As concerns this clonotype: The antigen is unknown.

A second about 6 to 12 cycle PCR used barcoded and J-beta primers. One entry per CDR3 protein results from TCRdb running MiXCR on the 5' RACE reads. The table lists over 500,000 distinct CDR3 sequences, approximately 52% of them singletons, with around an eighth in the top ten. Per individual sample, total RNA of at least 6 micrograms was extracted. Germline CDR1 ENHRY, CDR2 SYGVKD. CDR3 length: 14 amino acids. The V end was cut by 11 bases, the J end by 4 bases, with 20 bases between. The chain has TRBV10-3 and TRBJ1-1, with TRBD1 as a possible D gene (5 bases). The receptor comes from an elderly woman in good health. The sample comprised blood. In DNA form, the CDR3 reads TGTGCCGCTGGGACGCCAGAGGGGACCACTGAAGCTTTCTTT. Encoded protein: CAAGTPEGTTEAFF.